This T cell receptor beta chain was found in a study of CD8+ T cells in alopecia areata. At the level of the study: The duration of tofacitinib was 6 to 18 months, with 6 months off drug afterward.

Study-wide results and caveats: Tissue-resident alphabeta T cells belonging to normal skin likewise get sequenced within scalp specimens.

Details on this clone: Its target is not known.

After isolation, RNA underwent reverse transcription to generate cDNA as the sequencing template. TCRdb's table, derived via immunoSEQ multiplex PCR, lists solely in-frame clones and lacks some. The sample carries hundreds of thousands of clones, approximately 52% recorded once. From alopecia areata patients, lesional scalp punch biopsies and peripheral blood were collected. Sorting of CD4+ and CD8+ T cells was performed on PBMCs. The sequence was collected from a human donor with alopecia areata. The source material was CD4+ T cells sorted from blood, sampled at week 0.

The CDR3 loop reads CAWSRIGGRGYEQYF. In DNA form, the CDR3 reads TGTGCCTGGAGTCGGATTGGGGGCAGGGGCTACGAGCAGTACTTC. V and J are TRBV30 and TRBJ2-7; maybe TRBD1 (6 bases). The CDR3 loop spans 15 amino acids. Trimming pared 2 bases from V and 3 bases from J, leaving 17 bases between. The germline V gene encodes CDR1 GTSNPN and CDR2 SVGIG (reference sequence).